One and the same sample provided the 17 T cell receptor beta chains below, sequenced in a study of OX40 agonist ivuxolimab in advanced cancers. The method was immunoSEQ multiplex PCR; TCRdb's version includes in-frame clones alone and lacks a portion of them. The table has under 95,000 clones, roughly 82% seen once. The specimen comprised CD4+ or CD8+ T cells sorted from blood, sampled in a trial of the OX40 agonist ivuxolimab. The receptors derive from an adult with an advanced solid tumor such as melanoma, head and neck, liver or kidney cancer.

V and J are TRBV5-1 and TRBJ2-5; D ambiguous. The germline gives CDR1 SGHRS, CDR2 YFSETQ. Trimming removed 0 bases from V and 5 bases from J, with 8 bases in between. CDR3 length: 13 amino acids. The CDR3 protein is CASSLGTRETQYF. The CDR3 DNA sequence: TGCGCCAGCAGCTTGGGGACGCGGGAGACCCAGTACTTC.

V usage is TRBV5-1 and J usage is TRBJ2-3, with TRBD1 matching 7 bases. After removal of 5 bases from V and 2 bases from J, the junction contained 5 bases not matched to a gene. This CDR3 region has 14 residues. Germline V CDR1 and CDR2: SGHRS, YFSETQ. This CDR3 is CASSQGDNTDTQYF. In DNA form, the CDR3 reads TGCGCCAGCAGTCAGGGGGACAACACAGATACGCAGTATTTT.

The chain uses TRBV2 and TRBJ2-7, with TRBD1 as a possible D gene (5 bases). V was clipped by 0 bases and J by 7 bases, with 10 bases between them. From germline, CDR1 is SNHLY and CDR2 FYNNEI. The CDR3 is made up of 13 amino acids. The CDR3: CASSEAIRVEQYF. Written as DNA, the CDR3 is TGTGCCAGCAGTGAAGCAATCAGGGTGGAGCAGTACTTC.

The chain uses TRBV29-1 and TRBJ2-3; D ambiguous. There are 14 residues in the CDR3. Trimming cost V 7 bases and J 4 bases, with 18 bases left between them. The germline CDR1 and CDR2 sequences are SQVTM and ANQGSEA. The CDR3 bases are TGCAGCGCCGGGCCTCATAGATGGGCAGATACGCAGTATTTT. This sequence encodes CSAGPHRWADTQYF.

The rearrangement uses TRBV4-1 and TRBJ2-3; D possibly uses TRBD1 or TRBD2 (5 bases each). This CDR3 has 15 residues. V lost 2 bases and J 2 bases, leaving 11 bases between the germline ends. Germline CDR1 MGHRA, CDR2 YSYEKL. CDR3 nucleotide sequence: TGCGCCAGCAGCCAACGCCCGGGGACCACAGATACGCAGTATTTT. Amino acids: CASSQRPGTTDTQYF.

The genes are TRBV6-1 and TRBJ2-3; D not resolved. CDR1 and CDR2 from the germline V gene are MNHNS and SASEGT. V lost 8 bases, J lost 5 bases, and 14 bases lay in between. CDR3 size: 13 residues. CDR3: CASCSTSGDTQYF. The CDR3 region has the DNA TGTGCCAGCTGCTCAACTTCGGGAGATACGCAGTATTTT.

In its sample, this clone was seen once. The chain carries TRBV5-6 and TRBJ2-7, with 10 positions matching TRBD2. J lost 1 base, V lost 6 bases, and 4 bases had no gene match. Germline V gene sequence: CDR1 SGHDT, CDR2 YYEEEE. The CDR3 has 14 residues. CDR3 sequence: CASTVLAGSYEQYF. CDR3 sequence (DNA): TGTGCCAGCACCGTACTAGCGGGGTCCTACGAGCAGTACTTC. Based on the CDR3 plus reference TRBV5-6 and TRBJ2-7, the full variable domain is DAGVTQSPTHLIKTRGQQVTLRCSPKSGHDTVSWYQQALGQGPQFIFQYYEEEERQRGNFPDRFSGHQFPNYSSELNVNALLLGDSALYLCASTVLAGSYEQYFGPGTRLTVT.

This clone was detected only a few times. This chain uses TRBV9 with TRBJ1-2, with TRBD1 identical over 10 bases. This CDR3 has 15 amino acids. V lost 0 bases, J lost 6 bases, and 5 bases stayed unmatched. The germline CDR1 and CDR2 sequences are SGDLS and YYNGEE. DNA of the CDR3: TGTGCCAGCAGCGTAGGGGACAGGGGAGGGAATGGCTACACCTTC. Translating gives CASSVGDRGGNGYTF.

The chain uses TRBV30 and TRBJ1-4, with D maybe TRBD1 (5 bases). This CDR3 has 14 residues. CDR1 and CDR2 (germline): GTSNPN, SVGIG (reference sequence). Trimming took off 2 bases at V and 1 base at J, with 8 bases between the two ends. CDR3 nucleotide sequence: TGTGCCTGGAGTCCGACAGTAACTAATGAAAAACTGTTTTTT. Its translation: CAWSPTVTNEKLFF.

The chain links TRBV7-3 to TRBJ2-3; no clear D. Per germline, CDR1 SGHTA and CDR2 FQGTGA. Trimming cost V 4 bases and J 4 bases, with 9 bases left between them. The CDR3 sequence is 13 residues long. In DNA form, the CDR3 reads TGTGCCAGCAGCTCCGAACCGGCAGATACGCAGTATTTT. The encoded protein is CASSSEPADTQYF.

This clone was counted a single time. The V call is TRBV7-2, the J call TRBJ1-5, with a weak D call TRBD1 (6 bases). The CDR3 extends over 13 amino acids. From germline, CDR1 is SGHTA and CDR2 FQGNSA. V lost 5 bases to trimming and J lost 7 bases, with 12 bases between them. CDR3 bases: TGTGCCAGCAGCCCACGGGGGGGCCAGCCCCAGCATTTT. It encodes CASSPRGGQPQHF.

CDR3: CASSLDGNRINIQYF. In DNA form, the CDR3 reads TGTGCCAGCAGCCTCGACGGGAACAGAATAAACATTCAGTACTTC. This chain connects TRBV6-6 to TRBJ2-4; a possible D gene is TRBD2 (5 bases). CDR3 size: 15 residues. V lost 6 bases and J lost 6, with 18 bases in between. Germline V gene lookup returns CDR1 MNHNY and CDR2 SVGAGI (reference sequence).

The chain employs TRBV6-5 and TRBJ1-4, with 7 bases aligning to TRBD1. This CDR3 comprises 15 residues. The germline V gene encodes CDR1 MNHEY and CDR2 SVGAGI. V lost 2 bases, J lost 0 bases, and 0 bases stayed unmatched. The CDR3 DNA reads TGTGCCAGCAGTTACGGGACAGCAACTAATGAAAAACTGTTTTTT. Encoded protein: CASSYGTATNEKLFF.

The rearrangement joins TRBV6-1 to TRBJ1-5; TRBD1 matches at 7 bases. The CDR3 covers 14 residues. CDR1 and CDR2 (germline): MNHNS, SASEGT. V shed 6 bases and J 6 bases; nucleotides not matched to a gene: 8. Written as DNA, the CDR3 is TGTGCCAGCAGGCAGACAGGGCTAGGTCAGCCCCAGCATTTT. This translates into CASRQTGLGQPQHF.

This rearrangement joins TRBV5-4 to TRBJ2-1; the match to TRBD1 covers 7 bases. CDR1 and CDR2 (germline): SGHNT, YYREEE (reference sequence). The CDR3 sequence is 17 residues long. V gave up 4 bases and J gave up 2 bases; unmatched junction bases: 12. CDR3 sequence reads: CASSRTKITGAYNEQFF. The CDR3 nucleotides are TGTGCCAGCAGCCGTACGAAGATCACAGGGGCCTACAATGAGCAGTTCTTC.

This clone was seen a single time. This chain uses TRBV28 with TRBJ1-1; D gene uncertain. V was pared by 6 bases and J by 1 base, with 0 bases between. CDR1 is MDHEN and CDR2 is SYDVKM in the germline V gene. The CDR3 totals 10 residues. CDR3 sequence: CASRNTEAFF. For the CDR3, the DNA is TGTGCCAGCAGGAACACTGAAGCTTTCTTT.

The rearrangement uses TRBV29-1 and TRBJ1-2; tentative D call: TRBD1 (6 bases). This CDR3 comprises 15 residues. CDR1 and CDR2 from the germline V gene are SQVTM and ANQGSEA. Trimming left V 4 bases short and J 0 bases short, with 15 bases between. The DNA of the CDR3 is TGCAGCGTTGGGAAGGGGGGCCCACCTAACTATGGCTACACCTTC. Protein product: CSVGKGGPPNYGYTF.